This paragraph covers one T cell receptor beta chain sequence. This clonotype was seen many times. Its antigen specificity is not known. No clone much larger than this one lies a single base away; base qualities are absent. This sample is part of a study of regulatory T cells in long-lasting Graves disease (dated by TCRdb to the early 2020s). For the study in its entirety: In the newly diagnosed Graves' disease group, patients had been taking antithyroid drugs for less than 3 months. The study was registered as a clinical trial and conducted in China. A total of around 35 samples were covered by TCR sequencing, comprising some 13 persistent and around 20 newly diagnosed Graves' disease patients. This study used TCR sequencing and RNA sequencing of peripheral blood to compare persistent Graves' disease patients against newly diagnosed Graves' disease patients. Paper-wide results and their limitations: Sequencing and analysis were limited to the TCR beta chain. Persistent Graves' disease patients showed lower TCR Shannon entropy and fewer highly expanded clones than newly diagnosed patients, suggesting clonal expansion. Preferential use of TRBV28, TRBJ1-2 and TRBJ2-5 was observed in persistent disease, whereas TRBV20-1 and TRBJ2-1 were favored in newly diagnosed disease. Only peripheral blood was studied, because thyroid tissue, the primary lesion, was inaccessible. As a limitation, the authors acknowledged that the small sample size may reduce accuracy. More public clonotypes were shared among persistent patients (2,741) than among newly diagnosed patients (966).

The germline ends are 8 bases apart after V is trimmed by 1 base and J by 0 bases. Reading from cysteine to phenylalanine, the CDR3 counts 15 amino acids. Only CDR3 DNA is held: 45 bases, read in frame from base 1. The germline V gene yields SGHTA for CDR1 and FQGNSA for CDR2. The library was produced with multiplex PCR. TCRdb shows the sequencer as Illumina HiSeq 4000. CDR3 regions were amplified by Arm-PCR with iRepertoire HTBI primers to construct TCR beta libraries. Gel purification was performed on PCR products prior to sequencing. The authors' analysis ran thus. Across samples, 60 to 70 TRBV and approximately 15 TRBJ segments were identified and used for gene usage analysis of CDR3 amino acid clonotypes. COPE and FqMerger were used to merge filtered high-quality paired reads into contigs. BLAST was used to align contigs to IMGT TRBV, TRBD and TRBJ reference genes, with CDR3 defined following IMGT. Clonotypes above 0.1% frequency were classified as highly expanded clones. Repertoire diversity was measured by Shannon entropy, and V-J evenness by the Gini coefficient. Public clonotypes were defined as clonotypes shared by more than one individual. Through fastp at Q25 and MiXCR, TCRdb rebuilt clones from the public reads, retaining in-frame beta chains. Rows are unified per CDR3 protein, each entry keeping the most common DNA and genes. TCRdb's processing, not the study's, gives the V and J calls here. The sample table lists around 480,000 distinct CDR3 sequences, more than 15% of them with a count of one. The ten largest make up 20% to 25% of the sample.

Reading the label with the study, this specimen's time point is: newly diagnosed GD, antithyroid drugs for less than 3 months. For both TCR sequencing and RNA sequencing, RNA was extracted from PBMCs in TRIzol. The diagnosis of Graves' disease followed American Thyroid Association guidelines. Recruitment of patients was carried out at an endocrinology department in Xi'an, China. Each patient gave approximately 9 milliliters of peripheral blood, collected in an EDTA anticoagulant tube. Ficoll Paque Plus density gradient separation was used to isolate PBMCs, and no additional T cell sorting was done. RNA quality was checked with an Agilent 2100 Bioanalyzer and agarose gel, and concentration with a NanoDrop 2000. These records were also assigned to another study, of T cells in Graves' hyperthyroidism and ophthalmopathy. According to the second study: A patient counted as having stable Graves' hyperthyroidism if no progression to ophthalmopathy occurred over 18 months of follow-up. The hyperthyroidism patients were between 18 and 65 years old and newly diagnosed, with a disease duration of less than 2 months. Exclusion was applied to patients with uncontrolled infections, other autoimmune diseases, pregnancy or lactation. Clinical symptoms, serum thyroxine and TRAb, thyroid ultrasound, and orbital computed tomography formed the basis for the diagnoses. For the first round of RT-PCR on the TCR CDR3, the HTBI primer set was used together with the Qiagen OneStep RT-PCR kit. Blood samples also contained most of the expanded thyroid clonotypes (frequency above 0.001), which suggests that blood repertoires may reflect thyroid immune responses. A 13 V-J signature model separated ophthalmopathy from stable hyperthyroidism, with around 91% sensitivity and 81% to 83% specificity in cross-validation and 80%/75% in testing. In validation, progression to ophthalmopathy was predicted by the model with 70.59% sensitivity and around 75% specificity, a median of approximately 7.1 months before onset. To identify distinguishing TCR V-J signatures, a discovery cohort of about 100 patients was used, comprising 43 with Graves' ophthalmopathy and some 60 with stable Graves' hyperthyroidism. Whether ophthalmopathy could be predicted prospectively was tested in an independent validation cohort made up of roughly 19 hyperthyroidism patients plus 17 patients who later progressed to ophthalmopathy. The roughly 90 discovery patients were divided at random into training and test sets in a 7:3 ratio. In more than 5 Graves' hyperthyroidism patients, the study also compared T-cell repertoires from thyroid tissue with T-cell repertoires from blood. Following sampling, methimazole starting at 30 mg daily was given to hyperthyroidism patients, and high-dose intravenous methylprednisolone was given to ophthalmopathy patients. The libraries were constructed in a second round of multiplex PCR and then size-selected and purified. Sequencing of the libraries was done on an Illumina HiSeq2000 using paired-end 100 bp reads. SOAPnuke was used to process the raw data, removing reads that contained adapters or uncalled bases, had a mean Phred below 15, or lacked an exact match to the constant primer or identifier. High-quality paired reads were merged with COPE v1.2.5, and unique nucleotide sequences were defined as clonotypes. MiTCR v1.1 was used to align the clonotypes against IMGT TRBV, TRBD and TRBJ reference segments. Analysis was restricted to V-J combinations with a frequency above 0.0001, which covered about 99% of repertoires. The TCS score was defined as the ratio of F50 (clonal expansion) to E x V (chaos), calculated using BLOSUM62-based TCRdist between CDR3 peptides within each V-J. Welch's t-statistics and random forest reduced around 550 V-J features to roughly 13, which were used in a naive Bayes classifier (R e1071). No statistical method was used to set the sample size in advance, and investigators knew the group allocation. The paper describes TCR Vbeta CDR3 sequencing of around 130 peripheral blood samples, made up of 40 to 45 ophthalmopathy patients, around 73 hyperthyroidism patients and some 17 progressor patients.

This receptor chain uses TRBV7-2 and TRBJ2-3, with no confident D gene call. Sequenced here: peripheral blood mononuclear cells (PBMCs), sampled at new diagnosis, from a patient treated with antithyroid drugs. The clonotype was recovered from a woman aged 40-60 years with Graves disease. Donor details come from another sample of the same person, matched by shared clones. The CDR3 protein: CASSLEGYSTDTQYF. In nucleotide form, the sequence is TGTGCCAGCAGCTTAGAGGGTTATAGCACAGATACGCAGTATTTT.